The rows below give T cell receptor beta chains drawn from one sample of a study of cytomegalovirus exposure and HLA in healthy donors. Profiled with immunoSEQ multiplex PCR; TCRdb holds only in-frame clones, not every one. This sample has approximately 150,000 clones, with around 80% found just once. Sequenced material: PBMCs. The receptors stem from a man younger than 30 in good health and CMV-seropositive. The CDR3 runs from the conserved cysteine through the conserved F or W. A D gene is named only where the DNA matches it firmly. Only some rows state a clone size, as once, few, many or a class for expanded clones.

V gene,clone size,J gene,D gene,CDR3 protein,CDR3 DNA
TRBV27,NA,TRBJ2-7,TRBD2,CASRLAGRHDEQYF,TGTGCCAGCAGATTAGCGGGAAGACACGACGAGCAGTACTTC
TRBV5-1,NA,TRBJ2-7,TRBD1,CSSRPGTDPHYEQYF,TGCTCCAGCAGGCCCGGGACAGACCCCCATTACGAGCAGTACTTC
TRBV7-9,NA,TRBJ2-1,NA,CASSLRGSERGEQFF,TGTGCCAGCAGCTTAAGGGGGAGCGAAAGGGGTGAGCAGTTCTTC
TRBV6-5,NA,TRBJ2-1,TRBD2,CASSYTGTSGSNEQFF,TGTGCCAGCAGTTACACCGGGACTAGCGGGAGTAATGAGCAGTTCTTC
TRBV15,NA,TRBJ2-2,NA,CATSNREIGELFF,TGTGCCACCAGCAACAGGGAGATCGGGGAGCTGTTTTTT
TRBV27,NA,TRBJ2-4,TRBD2,CASSLGLGKNIQYF,TGTGCCAGCAGTTTGGGACTAGGAAAAAACATTCAGTACTTC
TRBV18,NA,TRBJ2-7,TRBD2,CASSPTSGNNYEQYF,TGTGCCAGCTCACCCACTAGCGGGAACAATTACGAGCAGTACTTC
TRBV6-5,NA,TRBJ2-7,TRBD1,CASRPGQTPYGQYF,TGTGCCAGCAGACCGGGACAGACACCCTACGGGCAGTACTTC
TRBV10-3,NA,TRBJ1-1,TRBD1,CAISESAGGTEAFF,TGTGCCATCAGTGAGTCTGCAGGGGGCACTGAAGCTTTCTTT
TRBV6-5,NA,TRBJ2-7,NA,CASRGKEVYPYEQYF,TGTGCCAGCAGGGGTAAGGAGGTCTACCCCTACGAGCAGTACTTC
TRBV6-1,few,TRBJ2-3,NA,CASSGPSGTDTQYF,TGTGCCAGCAGTGGGCCTAGCGGCACAGATACGCAGTATTTT
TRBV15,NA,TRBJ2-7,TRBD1,CATSRTGYYEQYF,TGTGCCACCAGCAGGACAGGGTACTACGAGCAGTACTTC
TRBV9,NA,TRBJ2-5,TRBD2,CASSASRIAGGVQETQYF,TGTGCCAGCAGCGCCTCCAGGATAGCGGGAGGCGTACAAGAGACCCAGTACTTC
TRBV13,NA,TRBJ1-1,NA,CASSQRGGPTEAFF,TGTGCCAGCAGCCAACGGGGAGGACCCACTGAAGCTTTCTTT
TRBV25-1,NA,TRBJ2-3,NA,CASSESVSSGTQYF,TGTGCCAGCAGTGAAAGCGTAAGCTCGGGTACGCAGTATTTT
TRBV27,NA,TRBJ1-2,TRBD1,CASSPGQTRGYTF,TGTGCCAGCAGTCCGGGACAGACACGGGGCTACACCTTC
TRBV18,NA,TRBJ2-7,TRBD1,CASSPQGQGYEQYF,TGTGCCAGCTCACCCCAGGGACAGGGCTACGAGCAGTACTTC
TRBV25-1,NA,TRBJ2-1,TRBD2,CASRGLAIHEQFF,TGTGCCAGCAGAGGACTAGCTATTCATGAGCAGTTCTTC
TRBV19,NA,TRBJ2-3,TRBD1,CASSGTGADTQYF,TGTGCCAGTAGTGGAACAGGGGCAGATACGCAGTATTTT
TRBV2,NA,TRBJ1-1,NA,CASSDAGNVAFF,TGTGCCAGCAGTGACGCAGGGAATGTAGCTTTCTTT
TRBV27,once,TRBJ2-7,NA,CASSLSRASYEQYF,TGTGCCAGCAGTTTATCCAGGGCTTCGTACGAGCAGTACTTC
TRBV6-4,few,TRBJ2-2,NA,CASSAPSTGELFF,TGTGCCAGCAGCGCGCCTTCAACCGGGGAGCTGTTTTTT
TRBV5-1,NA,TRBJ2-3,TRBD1,CASSKYRGRTDTQYF,TGCGCCAGCAGCAAATACAGGGGGCGCACAGATACGCAGTATTTT
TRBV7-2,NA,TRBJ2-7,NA,CASSRSYEQYF,TGTGCCAGCAGCCGCTCCTACGAGCAGTACTTC
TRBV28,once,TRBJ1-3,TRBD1,CASSLFGTGGNTIYF,TGTGCCAGCAGTTTATTTGGGACAGGTGGAAACACCATATATTTT
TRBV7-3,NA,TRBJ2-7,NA,CASSVGEDYEQYF,TGTGCCAGCAGCGTGGGGGAGGACTACGAGCAGTACTTC
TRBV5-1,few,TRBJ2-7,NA,CASSSGPAGAYEQYF,TGCGCCAGCAGCTCCGGTCCTGCAGGGGCCTACGAGCAGTACTTC
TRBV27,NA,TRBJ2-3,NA,CSVEGRDTQYF,TGTTCCGTAGAGGGTCGGGATACGCAGTATTTT
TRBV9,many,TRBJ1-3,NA,CASSTRGVPNSGNTIYF,TGTGCCAGCAGCACGAGAGGAGTCCCTAACTCTGGAAACACCATATATTTT
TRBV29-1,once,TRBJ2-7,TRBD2,CSVRDVLAGTVGSGEQYF,TGCAGCGTCAGAGATGTGCTAGCGGGAACCGTTGGGTCGGGGGAGCAGTACTTC
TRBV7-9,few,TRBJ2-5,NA,CASRDGGVQETQYF,TGTGCCAGCAGGGACGGAGGGGTCCAAGAGACCCAGTACTTC
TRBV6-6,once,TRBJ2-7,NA,CASSLRAGGQYEQYF,TGTGCCAGCAGCCTGAGAGCGGGCGGTCAGTACGAGCAGTACTTC
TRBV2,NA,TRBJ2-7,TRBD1,CASRTGQGYTYEQYF,TGTGCCAGCAGGACTGGACAGGGTTATACCTACGAGCAGTACTTC
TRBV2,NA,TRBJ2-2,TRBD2,CASMDPSGVTSGRAGTGELFF,TGTGCCAGCATGGACCCGTCAGGGGTAACTAGCGGGAGGGCCGGGACCGGGGAGCTGTTTTTT
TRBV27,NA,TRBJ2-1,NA,CASSFRDWGYNEQFF,TGTGCCAGCAGTTTCCGGGACTGGGGCTACAATGAGCAGTTCTTC
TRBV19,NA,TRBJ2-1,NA,CASSGILADSYNEQFF,TGTGCCAGTAGTGGTATTTTGGCGGACTCCTACAATGAGCAGTTCTTC
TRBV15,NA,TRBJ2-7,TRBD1,CATSKDRARWAYF,TGTGCCACCAGCAAGGACAGGGCTAGATGGGCGTACTTC
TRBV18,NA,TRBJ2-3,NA,CASSTSTDTQYF,TGTGCCAGCTCGACTAGCACAGATACGCAGTATTTT
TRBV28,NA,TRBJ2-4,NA,CASTDSLKNIQYF,TGTGCCAGCACCGACAGCCTCAAAAACATTCAGTACTTC
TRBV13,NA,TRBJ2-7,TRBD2,CASSLGLGGSSYEQYF,TGTGCCAGCAGCTTAGGCCTAGGCGGGAGCTCCTACGAGCAGTACTTC
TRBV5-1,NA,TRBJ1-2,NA,CASSLVAGANYGYTF,TGCGCCAGCAGCTTGGTAGCGGGGGCAAACTATGGCTACACCTTC
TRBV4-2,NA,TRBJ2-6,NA,CASSRNSGGANVLTF,TGTGCCAGCAGCCGAAACAGCGGCGGGGCCAACGTCCTGACTTTC
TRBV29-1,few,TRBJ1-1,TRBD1,CSAMTGATEAFF,TGCAGCGCAATGACAGGGGCGACTGAAGCTTTCTTT
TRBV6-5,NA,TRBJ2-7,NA,CASSPTTTYEQYF,TGTGCCAGCAGTCCAACGACAACCTACGAGCAGTACTTC
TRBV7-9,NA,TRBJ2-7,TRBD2,CASSVLAGGRYEQYF,TGTGCCAGCAGCGTACTAGCGGGAGGGCGTTACGAGCAGTACTTC
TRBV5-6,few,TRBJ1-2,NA,CASSSITRNRPLYGYTF,TGTGCCAGCAGCTCAATCACTCGGAACAGGCCGCTCTATGGCTACACCTTC
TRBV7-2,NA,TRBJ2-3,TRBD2,CASTLAGVDTQYF,TGTGCCAGCACGCTCGCGGGAGTAGATACGCAGTATTTT
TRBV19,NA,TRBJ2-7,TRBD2,CASSLLAGTYEQYF,TGTGCCAGTAGTCTCCTAGCGGGGACCTACGAGCAGTACTTC
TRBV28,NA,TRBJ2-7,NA,CASNNRRLPPYEQYF,TGTGCCAGCAACAATAGGAGACTACCACCCTACGAGCAGTACTTC
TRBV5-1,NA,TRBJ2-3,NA,CASSPHTGTGNDTQYF,TGCGCCAGCAGCCCTCATACCGGGACTGGCAACGATACGCAGTATTTT
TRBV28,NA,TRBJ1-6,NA,CASSLSWGSSYNSPLHF,TGTGCCAGCAGTTTATCATGGGGCAGCTCCTATAATTCACCCCTCCACTTT
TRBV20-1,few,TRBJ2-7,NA,CLPRSGYEQYF,TGCCTCCCCAGGTCAGGTTACGAGCAGTACTTC
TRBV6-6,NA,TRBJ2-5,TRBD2,CASRRLAGVVETQYF,TGTGCCAGCAGGCGACTAGCGGGAGTTGTTGAGACCCAGTACTTC
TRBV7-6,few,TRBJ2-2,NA,CASSSSGWGGELFF,TGTGCCAGCAGCTCATCGGGGTGGGGCGGGGAGCTGTTTTTT
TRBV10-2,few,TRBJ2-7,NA,CASLDTYEQYF,TGCGCCAGCTTGGACACCTACGAGCAGTACTTC
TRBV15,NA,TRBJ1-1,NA,CATSRDLKNTEAFF,TGTGCCACCAGCAGAGATCTAAAGAACACTGAAGCTTTCTTT